This T cell receptor (beta chain) comes out of a study of CD8 T cells in Susac syndrome. Points on this clonotype: What it recognizes is unknown.

TCR beta from blood CD8+ and CD4+ T cells was sequenced. Random hexamers were used to reverse transcribe about 0.5 to 1 ug of RNA. Across 54 Vbeta and 13 Jbeta, immunoSEQ multiplex PCR amplified TCR beta CDR3. TCRdb processed the immunoSEQ multiplex PCR reads anew with MiXCR; each CDR3 protein has one entry. The sample has hundreds of thousands of distinct CDR3 sequences, 94% seen once. The CDR3 runs to 12 residues. The germline V gene has CDR1 MGHRA and CDR2 YSYEKL. The V end lost 4 bases, the J end lost 13 bases, and 13 bases lay between the germline ends. Study-level results: The CD4+ T cell repertoires of Susac syndrome were found to show no clonal expansion.

This TCR came from a human donor with Susac syndrome. The chain links TRBV4-1 to TRBJ1-4; a possible D gene is TRBD1 (5 bases). The sample consisted of CD4+ T cells from PBMCs. CDR3 region: CASSRGEGGLFF. The CDR3 DNA is TGCGCCAGCAGCCGAGGGGAGGGCGGACTGTTTTTT.